The sequence of this TCR beta chain was determined in a study of T cell repertoires in ileal Crohn's disease. This clone has only one observation. Its antigen is not identified. The germline V and J ends were trimmed by 3 bases and 0 bases, with 5 bases remaining between them. The CDR3 has 14 residues. Germline CDR1 SNHLY, CDR2 FYNNEI. Method: immunoSEQ multiplex PCR; TCRdb's copy keeps in-frame clones and lacks some. The sample lists about 14,000 clones; about 70% were seen once. Points from the study as a whole: Compared with non-smokers, active smokers at surgery showed more clonal expansions. Every patient over 26.8% clonality showed endoscopic recurrence.

The sequenced material came from ileal tissue. The V and J genes are TRBV2 and TRBJ1-4; D call uncertain. This receptor was taken from an adult with Crohn's disease. The CDR3 region is CASSDQTTNEKLFF. CDR3 sequence (DNA): TGTGCCAGCAGTGACCAGACAACTAATGAAAAACTGTTTTTT.